This TCR beta chain was sequenced for a study of cytomegalovirus exposure and HLA in healthy donors. The length of the CDR3 is 12 residues. CDR1 SNHLY and CDR2 FYNNEI come from the germline V gene. Trimming removed 6 bases from V and 1 base from J, with 7 bases in between. A note on this clone: The antigen is not known.

PCR was performed using 60 Vbeta and 13 Jbeta primers. The table came from immunoSEQ multiplex PCR; TCRdb's copy has only in-frame clones and leaves some out. This sample yields approximately 170,000 clones, of which approximately 80% are seen a single time; around 2.8% belongs to the top ten. Study conclusions and caveats: An ancestry cluster, one associated with Asian ancestry, reportedly showed fewer N-insertions than the approximately 650-donor mean in a later analysis. Analyses of presence/absence relied on an assumption of roughly uniform sequencing depth across donors.

This sequence joins TRBV2 and TRBJ2-7, with D possibly matching TRBD1 (6 bases). The sequenced sample was PBMCs. The sequence came from a woman in her 40s in good health and CMV-seropositive. The CDR3 DNA sequence: TGTGCCAGCAGGGGACAATCCTACGAGCAGTACTTC. Its translation is CASRGQSYEQYF.